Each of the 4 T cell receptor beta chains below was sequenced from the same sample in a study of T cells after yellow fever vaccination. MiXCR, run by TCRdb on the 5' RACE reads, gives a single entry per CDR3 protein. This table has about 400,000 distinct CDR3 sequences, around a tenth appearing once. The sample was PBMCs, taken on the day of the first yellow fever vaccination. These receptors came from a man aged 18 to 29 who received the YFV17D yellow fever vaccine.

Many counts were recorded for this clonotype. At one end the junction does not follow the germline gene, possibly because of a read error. CDR3 in amino acids: CASSLTGGETQYF. The DNA for the CDR3 is TGTGCCAGCAGCTTGACAGGGGGGGAGACCCAGTACTTC. V and J are TRBV5-1 and TRBJ2-5; TRBD1 aligns across 9 bases. From germline, CDR1 is SGHRS and CDR2 YFSETQ. The CDR3 covers 13 residues.

In DNA, the CDR3 is TGTGCCAGCTCACCCGGGACTAGCGGCCCCAGCACAGATACGCAGTATTTT. Translating gives CASSPGTSGPSTDTQYF. The V and J genes are TRBV18 and TRBJ2-3; 11 nucleotides match TRBD2. Germline CDR1 and CDR2: KGHSH and LQKENI. V gave up 3 bases and J gave up 0 bases; unmatched junction bases: 5. The CDR3 length is 17 residues.

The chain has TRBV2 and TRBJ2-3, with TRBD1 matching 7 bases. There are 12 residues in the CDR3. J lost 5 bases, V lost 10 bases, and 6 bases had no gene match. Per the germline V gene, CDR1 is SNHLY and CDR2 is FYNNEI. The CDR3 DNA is TGTGCCAACTCCTCAGGGGGAGATACGCAGTATTTT. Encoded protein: CANSSGGDTQYF.

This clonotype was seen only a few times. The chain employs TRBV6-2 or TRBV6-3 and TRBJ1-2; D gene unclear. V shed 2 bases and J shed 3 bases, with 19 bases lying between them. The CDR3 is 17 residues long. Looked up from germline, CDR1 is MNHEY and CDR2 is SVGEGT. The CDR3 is CASSYPRSFAVYYGYTF. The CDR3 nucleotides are TGTGCCAGCAGTTACCCCAGGAGTTTCGCCGTTTACTATGGCTACACCTTC.